The rows below give T cell receptor beta chains drawn from one sample of a study of identical twins. TCRdb called the 5' RACE reads again in MiXCR, with one record for every CDR3 protein. The table includes hundreds of thousands of distinct CDR3 sequences, just over 7% detected once. This sample was also put to use in a study of yellow fever vaccine responses in identical twins.

The sequenced material came from PBMCs. All receptors derive from a woman aged 18 to 35 in good health. CDR3s include the opening cysteine and the closing phenylalanine or tryptophan.

J gene: TRBJ1-2; V gene: TRBV7-9; CDR3 protein: CASSAPGGYGYTF
J gene: TRBJ2-1; V gene: TRBV9; CDR3 protein: CASSPQQGYSYNEQFF
J gene: TRBJ1-6; V gene: TRBV5-1; CDR3 protein: CASSLGALGGANSPLHF
J gene: TRBJ1-1; V gene: TRBV12-3/TRBV12-4; CDR3 protein: CASTPGQTKTEAFF
J gene: TRBJ2-7; V gene: TRBV3-1; CDR3 protein: CASSQDSFSEQYF
J gene: TRBJ2-4; V gene: TRBV12-3/TRBV12-4; CDR3 protein: CASSLKGSAAKNIQYF
J gene: TRBJ2-7; V gene: TRBV18; CDR3 protein: CASSPPVGTQVHEQYF
J gene: TRBJ2-1; V gene: TRBV15; CDR3 protein: CATSNRQRALDNEQFF
J gene: TRBJ2-5; V gene: TRBV4-1; CDR3 protein: CASSQTRTSGAQETQYF
J gene: TRBJ2-3; V gene: TRBV5-1; CDR3 protein: CASSLVGTGTFTDTQYF
J gene: TRBJ2-5; V gene: TRBV7-8; CDR3 protein: CASRRIPGPWETQYF
J gene: TRBJ1-2; V gene: TRBV6-1; CDR3 protein: CASRDGTGTNYGYTF
J gene: TRBJ2-5; V gene: TRBV10-2; CDR3 protein: CASSTGQAGETQYF
J gene: TRBJ2-3; V gene: TRBV20-1; CDR3 protein: CSATRREFPDPQYF
J gene: TRBJ1-1; V gene: TRBV12-3/TRBV12-4; CDR3 protein: CASIEQGAGEAFF
J gene: TRBJ2-2; V gene: TRBV5-4; CDR3 protein: CASSLAPGQTASNTGELFF
J gene: TRBJ2-3; V gene: TRBV19; CDR3 protein: CASRQVPGPDTQYF
J gene: TRBJ2-1; V gene: TRBV20-1; CDR3 protein: CSAREGLARNEQFF
J gene: TRBJ1-2; V gene: TRBV10-3; CDR3 protein: CAISQGGYGYTF
J gene: TRBJ2-3; V gene: TRBV7-3; CDR3 protein: CASSLTKGADTQYF
J gene: TRBJ1-1; V gene: TRBV20-1; CDR3 protein: CSAREYYLRGMNTEAFF
J gene: TRBJ1-1; V gene: TRBV9; CDR3 protein: CASSGEGSGPEAFF
J gene: TRBJ1-5; V gene: TRBV6-1; CDR3 protein: CASTPSNSNQPQHF
J gene: TRBJ2-1; V gene: TRBV6-5; CDR3 protein: CASSTMAGTGGAEQFF
J gene: TRBJ1-1; V gene: TRBV9; CDR3 protein: CASSSGQDMNTEAFF
J gene: TRBJ2-7; V gene: TRBV6-2/TRBV6-3; CDR3 protein: CASSFSGRRNEQYF
J gene: TRBJ1-4; V gene: TRBV4-1; CDR3 protein: CASSQDWDRGQEKLFF
J gene: TRBJ2-1; V gene: TRBV7-2; CDR3 protein: CASRLGTAYNEQFF
J gene: TRBJ1-2; V gene: TRBV6-1; CDR3 protein: CASSPWTGVGYGYTF
J gene: TRBJ2-2; V gene: TRBV12-3/TRBV12-4; CDR3 protein: CASSPPRWGEAGGELFF
J gene: TRBJ2-1; V gene: TRBV18; CDR3 protein: CASSPFPQAGEYNEQFF
J gene: TRBJ2-5; V gene: TRBV6-5; CDR3 protein: CASSYSTKETQYF
J gene: TRBJ2-5; V gene: TRBV7-9; CDR3 protein: CASSEGHRETQYF
J gene: TRBJ2-1; V gene: TRBV5-1; CDR3 protein: CASSLVQGAVNEQFF
J gene: TRBJ2-3; V gene: TRBV5-1; CDR3 protein: CASSLSGARTDTQYF
J gene: TRBJ1-6; V gene: TRBV28; CDR3 protein: CASSLSGSSYNSPLHF
J gene: TRBJ2-3; V gene: TRBV12-3/TRBV12-4; CDR3 protein: CASSLARTQRTQYF
J gene: TRBJ2-5; V gene: TRBV27; CDR3 protein: CASSPTQETPKTRETQYF
J gene: TRBJ2-5; V gene: TRBV3-1; CDR3 protein: CASSRSSQGLSF
J gene: TRBJ2-7; V gene: TRBV20-1; CDR3 protein: CSARAFLRGEQYF
J gene: TRBJ2-3; V gene: TRBV6-1; CDR3 protein: CASARRDPNTDTQYF
J gene: TRBJ2-3; V gene: TRBV4-2; CDR3 protein: CASSPSDRDPDTQYF
J gene: TRBJ2-7; V gene: TRBV4-1; CDR3 protein: CASSQQTGGIYEQYF
J gene: TRBJ2-1; V gene: TRBV6-1; CDR3 protein: CASSTPSASSYNEQFF
J gene: TRBJ1-3; V gene: TRBV7-7; CDR3 protein: CASSLGDGGNTIYF
J gene: TRBJ2-1; V gene: TRBV7-9; CDR3 protein: CASSADRGRGLIEQFF
J gene: TRBJ2-5; V gene: TRBV12-3/TRBV12-4; CDR3 protein: CASNAGTGINKETQYF
J gene: TRBJ2-1; V gene: TRBV18; CDR3 protein: CASSSGTQNNEQFF
J gene: TRBJ2-5; V gene: TRBV15; CDR3 protein: CATSRERQGGETQYF
J gene: TRBJ1-2; V gene: TRBV12-3/TRBV12-4; CDR3 protein: CASTLTGQGTAGYTF
J gene: TRBJ1-2; V gene: TRBV7-2; CDR3 protein: CASRNTGFGYTF